This TCR beta chain was identified in a study of blood T cell repertoires in COVID-19. Across the study: Samples representing acute and convalescent COVID-19 were sourced from the United States, Italy and Spain. PBMCs, B-cell-depleted T cells, or T cells provided the cDNA or gDNA that made up the material.

The V and J ends lost 3 bases and 6 bases respectively, with 11 bases between them. There are 13 residues in the CDR3. Germline V gives CDR1 MNHEY, CDR2 SMNVEV (reference sequence). In the authors' methods: For nucleated cells, counts were estimated from reference gene primer amplification. TCRdb's copy holds only in-frame clones and misses some; the assay was immunoSEQ multiplex PCR. For V, J and clone size, that table is used; D and trimming come from the DNA. The profile shows roughly 120,000 clones, roughly 79% of them singletons. The table lists this clone with a few counts. This TCR came from a man aged 70-80 years with acute or convalescent COVID-19. The chain uses TRBV27 and TRBJ1-1; no clear D. The material sequenced was peripheral blood. The CDR3 loop reads CASSFTSGAEAFF. The CDR3 bases are TGTGCCAGCAGTTTTACGTCCGGGGCTGAAGCTTTCTTT.